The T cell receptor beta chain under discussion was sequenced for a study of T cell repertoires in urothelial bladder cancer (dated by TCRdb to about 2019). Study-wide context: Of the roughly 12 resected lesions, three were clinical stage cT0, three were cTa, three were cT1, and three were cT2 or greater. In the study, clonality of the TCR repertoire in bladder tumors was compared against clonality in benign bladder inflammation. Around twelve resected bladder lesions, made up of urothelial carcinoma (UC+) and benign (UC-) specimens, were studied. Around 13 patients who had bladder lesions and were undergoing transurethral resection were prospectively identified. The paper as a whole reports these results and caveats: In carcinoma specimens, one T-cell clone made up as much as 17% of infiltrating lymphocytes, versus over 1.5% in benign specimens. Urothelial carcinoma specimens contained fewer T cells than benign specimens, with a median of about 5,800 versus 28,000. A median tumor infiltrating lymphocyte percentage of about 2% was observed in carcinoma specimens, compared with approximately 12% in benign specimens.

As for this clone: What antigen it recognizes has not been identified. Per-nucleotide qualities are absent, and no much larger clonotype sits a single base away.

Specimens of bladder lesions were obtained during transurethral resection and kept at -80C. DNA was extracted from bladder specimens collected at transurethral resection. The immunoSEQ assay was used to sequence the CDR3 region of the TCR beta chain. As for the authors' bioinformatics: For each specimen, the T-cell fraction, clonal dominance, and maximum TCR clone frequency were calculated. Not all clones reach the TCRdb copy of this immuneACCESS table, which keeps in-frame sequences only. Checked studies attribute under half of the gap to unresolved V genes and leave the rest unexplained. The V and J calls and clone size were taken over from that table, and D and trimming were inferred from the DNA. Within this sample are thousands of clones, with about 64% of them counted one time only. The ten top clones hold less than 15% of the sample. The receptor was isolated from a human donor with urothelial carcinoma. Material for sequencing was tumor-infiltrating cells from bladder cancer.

The CDR3 region: CASGLVLSGASTDTQYF. The DNA reads as follows: TGTGCTAGTGGTTTGGTACTGAGCGGGGCCAGCACAGATACGCAGTATTTT. The chain was built from TRBV12-5 and TRBJ2-3, with 7 bases matching TRBD2. The CDR3, cysteine through phenylalanine, is 17 amino acids long. Kept here is only the CDR3 DNA, which spans 51 bases and is read in frame from base 1. The germline V gene gives CDR1 as LGHNT and CDR2 as FRNRAP. V loses 0 bases at its end and J loses 0 bases; junction bases beyond the gene matches: 6. Beyond the CDR3, the reference TRBV12-5 and TRBJ2-3 genes provide the residues; the full variable domain reads: DARVTQTPRHKVTEMGQEVTMRCQPILGHNTVFWYRQTMMQGLELLAYFRNRAPLDDSGMPKDRFSAEMPDATLATLKIQPSEPRDSAVYFCASGLVLSGASTDTQYFGPGTRLTVL.